These 8 T cell receptor beta chains were all obtained from the same sample, sequenced in a study of T cells in Graves' hyperthyroidism and ophthalmopathy. RNA transcripts were the template for amplifying TCR beta CDR3 regions. When the TCR CDR3 underwent first-round RT-PCR, the HTBI primer set was used. Each CDR3 protein gets one entry after TCRdb re-called the multiplex PCR reads with MiXCR. The sample shows roughly 400,000 distinct CDR3 sequences, about 14% of them seen only once. The sequenced sample was blood. The receptors stem from a man aged 50 to 60 with Graves' ophthalmopathy.

This clonotype has at least ten counts. J is TRBJ2-7 and V is TRBV6-1; 12 nucleotides align to TRBD1. V gave up 3 bases and J gave up 4 bases; unmatched junction bases: 4. Looked up from germline, CDR1 is MNHNS and CDR2 is SASEGT. CDR3 size: 15 residues. The CDR3 protein is CASSDGTGGFYEQYF. In DNA, the CDR3 is TGTGCCAGCAGTGACGGGACAGGGGGCTTTTACGAGCAGTACTTC.

The V and J genes are TRBV29-1 and TRBJ1-6, with 8 positions matching TRBD1. Germline lookup yields CDR1 SQVTM and CDR2 ANQGSEA. With 6 bases clipped from V and 10 bases from J, the junction kept 8 bases outside the gene matches. The CDR3 extends over 13 amino acids. The CDR3 DNA is TGCAGCGTCGGACAGGGCAAGGGGTCACCCCTCCACTTT. Amino acids: CSVGQGKGSPLHF.

This clonotype has only a few counts. The V and J genes are TRBV19 and TRBJ2-2; 11 bases fit TRBD2. This CDR3 is 17 amino acids long. The germline CDR1 and CDR2 sequences are LNHDA and SQIVND (reference sequence). V lost 5 bases to trimming and J lost 5 bases; unmatched junction nucleotides: 10. CDR3: CASSGKGLAVWTGELFF. In nucleotides, the CDR3 is TGTGCCAGTAGTGGAAAGGGACTAGCGGTATGGACCGGGGAGCTGTTTTTT.

V is TRBV27 and J is TRBJ1-2; 9 bases agree with TRBD1. The trim removed 7 bases at V and 2 bases at J, leaving 11 bases unmatched. Germline V gives CDR1 MNHEY, CDR2 SMNVEV (reference sequence). The CDR3 covers 16 residues. In DNA, the CDR3 is TGTGCCAGCACCCCGGGACAGGGACTTCCGAACTATGGCTACACCTTC. As protein: CASTPGQGLPNYGYTF.

Many counts were recorded for this clonotype. The genes are TRBV29-1 and TRBJ2-7; the match to TRBD1 covers 11 bases. The CDR3 consists of 13 residues. J was trimmed by 6 bases and V by 3 bases; bases with no gene match: 4. Germline CDR1 reads SQVTM; CDR2 reads ANQGSEA. The CDR3 bases are TGCAGCGTTGAGAGGGACAGGGGGGGCGAGCAGTACTTC. Its protein product is CSVERDRGGEQYF.

V gene TRBV15 combines with J gene TRBJ2-1, with D uncertain. From germline, CDR1 is LNHNV and CDR2 YYDKDF (reference sequence). This CDR3 contains 16 residues. Between the trimmed V and J ends, which lost 4 bases and 0 bases, there was a span of 13 bases. CDR3 protein: CATSKEAASSYNEQFF. The CDR3 coding sequence is TGTGCCACCAGCAAAGAGGCAGCTAGCTCCTACAATGAGCAGTTCTTC.

The genes are TRBV29-1 and TRBJ2-2; 14 bases align to TRBD2. CDR3 length: 14 residues. Germline assignment: CDR1 SQVTM and CDR2 ANQGSEA. V lost 6 bases and J lost 8; bases outside the gene matches: 5. This chain's CDR3 is CSVTSGRASGELFF. The DNA for the CDR3 is TGCAGCGTGACTAGCGGGAGGGCCTCGGGGGAGCTGTTTTTT.

The CDR3 sequence: CASKFGQAKETQYF. CDR3 bases: TGTGCCAGCAAATTCGGACAGGCAAAAGAGACCCAGTACTTC. The V gene is TRBV6-1, the J gene TRBJ2-5, with 7 nucleotides matching TRBD1. Unmatched junction bases numbered 8, after V lost 7 bases and J lost 3 bases. CDR3 length: 14 residues. Germline V gene sequence: CDR1 MNHNS, CDR2 SASEGT.